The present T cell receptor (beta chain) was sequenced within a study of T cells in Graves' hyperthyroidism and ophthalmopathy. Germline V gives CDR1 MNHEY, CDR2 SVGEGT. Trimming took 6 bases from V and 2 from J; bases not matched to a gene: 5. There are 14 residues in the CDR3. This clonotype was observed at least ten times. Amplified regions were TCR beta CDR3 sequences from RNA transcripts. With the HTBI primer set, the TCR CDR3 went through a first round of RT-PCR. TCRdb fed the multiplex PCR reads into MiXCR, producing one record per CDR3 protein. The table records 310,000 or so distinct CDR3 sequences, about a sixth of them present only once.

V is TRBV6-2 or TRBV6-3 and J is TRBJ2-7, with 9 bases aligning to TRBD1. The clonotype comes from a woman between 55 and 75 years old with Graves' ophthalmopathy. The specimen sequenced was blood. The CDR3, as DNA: TGTGCCAGCAGGACAGGGGGGGCGGCCTACGAGCAGTACTTC. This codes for CASRTGGAAYEQYF.